Listed here are 25 T cell receptor beta chains from one sample, sequenced in a study of STAT5B mutations in CD4+ large granular lymphocyte leukemia (dated by TCRdb to about 2022). The library was built by means of the immunoSEQ multiplex PCR assay. Entries here come from immuneACCESS through TCRdb and include only in-frame sequences with V and J called. Some clones fail to appear in such tables; in the studies checked, an unresolved V gene covers under half of the shortfall, and the cause of the remainder is unknown. The sample table records roughly 29,000 clones; over 70% of these occur just once. The top ten hold around 0.99% of the sample. The sample consisted of CD4+ T cells from blood buffy coats. These receptors all stem from a human donor in good health.

The genes are TRBV5-6 and TRBJ2-4, with 9 bases aligning to TRBD1. Germline V gives CDR1 SGHDT, CDR2 YYEEEE. The CDR3 covers 16 residues. Germline trimming cut 2 bases from V and 6 bases from J; bases unmatched to any gene: 9. CDR3 DNA sequence: TGTGCCAGCAGCTTACGGACAGGGGTTAATGGAAACATTCAGTACTTC. Protein: CASSLRTGVNGNIQYF.

The chain has TRBV6-1 and TRBJ2-1; 7 positions agree with TRBD1. The CDR3 has 15 amino acids. With 7 bases clipped from V and 8 bases from J, the junction kept 14 bases outside the gene matches. Germline CDR1 and CDR2: MNHNS and SASEGT. CDR3 sequence: CASMPGRTGRDEQFF. For the CDR3, the DNA is TGTGCCAGCATGCCAGGAAGGACAGGAAGGGATGAGCAGTTCTTC.

The chain has TRBV6-6 and TRBJ1-6, with 7 bases matching TRBD1. CDR3 size: 15 residues. The V gene's germline CDR1 is MNHNY and CDR2 SVGAGI (reference sequence). V dropped 5 bases and J dropped 9; count of bases not matched to a gene: 10. DNA for the CDR3: TGTGCCAGCAGTAATCTGGGACAGATTAGTTCACCCCTCCACTTT. Its protein product is CASSNLGQISSPLHF.

The chain uses TRBV19 and TRBJ1-1; D gene ambiguous. This CDR3 is built from 13 residues. With 5 bases removed from V and 1 base from J, the gap between germline ends came to 8 bases. Germline values: CDR1 LNHDA, CDR2 SQIVND (reference sequence). The CDR3 coding sequence is TGTGCCAGTAGTTCAGCACAGAACACTGAAGCTTTCTTT. Its translation: CASSSAQNTEAFF.

The chain uses TRBV30 and TRBJ1-3; tentatively, D is TRBD1 (5 bases). This CDR3 region has 13 residues. The V gene's germline CDR1 is GTSNPN and CDR2 SVGIG (reference sequence). V lost 5 bases to trimming and J lost 2 bases, with 10 bases between them. For the CDR3, the DNA is TGTGCCTGGGGGGCCGGGCCTGGAAACACCATATATTTT. Amino acids: CAWGAGPGNTIYF. The full variable domain, in which reference TRBV30 and TRBJ1-3 provide the parts outside the CDR3, is SQTIHQWPATLVQPVGSPLSLECTVEGTSNPNLYWYRQAAGRGLQLLFYSVGIGQISSEVPQNLSASRPQDRQFILSSKKLLLSDSGFYLCAWGAGPGNTIYFGEGSWLTVV.

V usage is TRBV5-1 and J usage is TRBJ2-3; 10 nucleotides agree with TRBD1. The CDR3 contains 14 residues. Unmatched junction bases numbered 3, after V lost 4 bases and J lost 4 bases. Germline loops: CDR1 SGHRS, CDR2 YFSETQ. CDR3 DNA sequence: TGCGCCAGCAGCATTGGACAGGGGGCAGATACGCAGTATTTT. This codes for CASSIGQGADTQYF.

The V call is TRBV6-5, the J call TRBJ1-1; TRBD1 might be the D (5 bases). Per germline, CDR1 MNHEY and CDR2 SVGAGI. CDR3 length: 14 amino acids. V gave up 7 bases and J gave up 7 bases, with 19 bases separating them. The CDR3 DNA reads as TGTGCCAGCACCCCCCCGGGGACCAACGGTGAAGCTTTCTTT. Translating gives CASTPPGTNGEAFF.

The gene calls are TRBV11-2 and TRBJ1-6; D possibly corresponds to TRBD1 (5 bases). Trimming removed 0 bases at V and 10 bases at J, with 13 bases between. Germline-derived CDR1 and CDR2 are SGHAT and FQNNGV. The CDR3 is 15 residues long. In DNA, the CDR3 is TGTGCCAGCAGCTTAGATCGTGGGGGAGGCTCACCCCTCCACTTT. As protein: CASSLDRGGGSPLHF.

This rearrangement joins TRBV6-5 to TRBJ2-3; D gene unclear. CDR1 and CDR2 from the germline V gene are MNHEY and SVGAGI. The CDR3 sequence is 12 residues long. V shed 7 bases and J shed 8 bases, with 13 bases lying between them. As DNA, the CDR3 is TGTGCCAGCAAGGCGGAGAGTCTTACGCAGTATTTT. This sequence encodes CASKAESLTQYF.

The CDR3 DNA follows: TGTGCCAGCAGGGACGTTGGGAAGTCCGGGGAGCTGTTTTTT. Translating it yields CASRDVGKSGELFF. This sequence joins TRBV6-1 and TRBJ2-2, with D uncertain. CDR3 length equals 14 residues. V was pared by 6 bases and J by 6 bases, with 14 bases between. Germline CDR1 MNHNS, CDR2 SASEGT.

The CDR3 region has the DNA TGTGCCAGCAGCCAAGATGGGGCCGGGACAGGGCGGGATACGCAGTATTTT. Its protein product is CASSQDGAGTGRDTQYF. The chain has TRBV14 and TRBJ2-3; 9 bases match TRBD1. The CDR3 covers 17 residues. The ends lost 0 bases at V and 6 bases at J; junction bases unmatched: 10. Germline lookup yields CDR1 SGHDN and CDR2 FVKESK.

The chain links TRBV6-1 to TRBJ1-4; D remains ambiguous. CDR3 length: 15 residues. V was pared by 7 bases and J by 6 bases, with 18 bases between. The germline V gene encodes CDR1 MNHNS and CDR2 SASEGT. This chain's CDR3 is CASNPTAGFDEKLFF. The CDR3, as DNA: TGTGCCAGCAATCCCACTGCCGGTTTTGATGAAAAACTGTTTTTT.

The chain links TRBV2 to TRBJ2-1, with TRBD2 matching over 8 bases. CDR1 is SNHLY and CDR2 is FYNNEI in the germline V gene. The CDR3 extends over 15 amino acids. V was pared by 8 bases and J by 0 bases, with 6 bases of the junction left unmatched. CDR3 loop: CASPGTSRSYNEQFF. The CDR3 nucleotides are TGTGCCAGCCCCGGGACTAGTCGCTCCTACAATGAGCAGTTCTTC.

The chain links TRBV5-1 to TRBJ2-2; 7 bases align to TRBD1. Germline V CDR1 and CDR2: SGHRS, YFSETQ. V was pared by 6 bases and J by 3 bases, with 8 bases of the junction left unmatched. The CDR3 totals 15 residues. CDR3 protein: CASKQGELDTGELFF. The CDR3 DNA reads as TGCGCCAGCAAGCAGGGGGAGCTGGACACCGGGGAGCTGTTTTTT.

In this sample, this clone turned up once. V is TRBV28 and J is TRBJ1-5; D possibly corresponds to TRBD1 (6 bases). This CDR3 has 15 amino acids. V lost 5 bases to trimming and J lost 5 bases, with 16 bases between them. Germline V gene sequence: CDR1 MDHEN, CDR2 SYDVKM. The CDR3 spells CASSTGQREHQPQHF. The CDR3 DNA sequence: TGTGCCAGCAGTACTGGACAGAGGGAACATCAGCCCCAGCATTTT.

The V gene is TRBV2, the J gene TRBJ1-2; 7 bases map to TRBD1. The CDR3 is made up of 13 amino acids. Germline V CDR1 and CDR2: SNHLY, FYNNEI. The V gene end was trimmed by 8 bases and the J gene end by 8 bases; junction bases not matched to a gene: 11. CDR3 coding DNA: TGTGCCAGCTCCCAGGGGGACCCCAGCGGCTACACCTTC. As protein: CASSQGDPSGYTF.

J is TRBJ2-5 and V is TRBV5-4; tentatively, D is TRBD1 (5 bases). This CDR3 has 14 amino acids. CDR1 and CDR2 (germline): SGHNT, YYREEE (reference sequence). V lost 2 bases to trimming and J lost 3 bases, with 11 bases between them. The CDR3: CASSFGAAEETQYF. The DNA of the CDR3 is TGTGCCAGCAGCTTTGGGGCCGCTGAAGAGACCCAGTACTTC.

This clone has just a few counts. The V gene is TRBV5-1, the J gene TRBJ1-1; no reliable D call. This CDR3 spans 13 amino acids. With 0 bases removed from V and 2 bases from J, the gap between germline ends came to 5 bases. CDR1 is SGHRS, CDR2 YFSETQ, per germline. CDR3 in DNA: TGCGCCAGCAGCTTGGCAGCTAACACTGAAGCTTTCTTT. Its translation: CASSLAANTEAFF.

The V gene is TRBV27, the J gene TRBJ2-3, with 13 nucleotides matching TRBD2. CDR3 length: 16 amino acids. The trim removed 5 bases at V and 5 bases at J, leaving 7 bases unmatched. Germline V lookup: CDR1 MNHEY, CDR2 SMNVEV (reference sequence). CDR3 DNA: TGTGCCAGCAGTCCCGGACTAGCGGGAGTACAAGATACGCAGTATTTT. Translated: CASSPGLAGVQDTQYF.

V is TRBV6-5 and J is TRBJ2-7; no definite D call. This CDR3 region has 12 residues. In germline, CDR1 is MNHEY, CDR2 SVGAGI. Deletions cut 7 bases from V and 4 bases from J, with 11 bases between. CDR3: CASTPDGYEQYF. CDR3 DNA: TGTGCCAGCACTCCAGATGGGTACGAGCAGTACTTC.

This clone was detected only a few times. The gene calls are TRBV2 and TRBJ1-1, with TRBD1 as a possible D gene (5 bases). The germline V gene encodes CDR1 SNHLY and CDR2 FYNNEI. The CDR3 loop spans 12 amino acids. V shed 8 bases and J shed 5 bases, with 12 bases lying between them. The CDR3 spells CASQPGTTEAFF. The CDR3 nucleotides read TGTGCCAGCCAGCCCGGGACGACTGAAGCTTTCTTT.

The J gene is TRBJ2-7, the V gene TRBV9, with TRBD1 matching 8 bases. Per germline, CDR1 SGDLS and CDR2 YYNGEE. This CDR3 comprises 14 residues. The V segment lost 3 bases and the J segment 3 bases; nucleotides outside the gene matches: 5. In nucleotides, the CDR3 is TGTGCCAGCAGCGCAGGGGGCGCCTACTACGAGCAGTACTTC. This sequence encodes CASSAGGAYYEQYF.

This clone turned up a few times. V is TRBV5-1 and J is TRBJ2-2; 8 bases line up with TRBD2. CDR3 length: 15 residues. Per germline, CDR1 SGHRS and CDR2 YFSETQ. V shed 0 bases, J shed 5 bases, and the junction held 3 bases outside the gene matches. DNA for the CDR3: TGCGCCAGCAGCTTGGGGACTAGCTCTACCGGGGAGCTGTTTTTT. It codes for CASSLGTSSTGELFF.

The gene calls are TRBV6-1 and TRBJ2-5, with D perhaps being TRBD1 or TRBD2 (5 bases each). Germline CDR1 MNHNS, CDR2 SASEGT. Trimming removed 2 bases at V and 5 bases at J, with 15 bases between. The CDR3 totals 15 residues. For the CDR3, the DNA is TGTGCCAGCAGTGAAAGATGGGGGAGTGGGGAGACCCAGTACTTC. It codes for CASSERWGSGETQYF.

V usage is TRBV2 and J usage is TRBJ2-7; 7 bases map to TRBD1. CDR3 length: 15 amino acids. The V segment lost 4 bases and the J segment 0 bases; nucleotides outside the gene matches: 6. Germline CDR1 SNHLY, CDR2 FYNNEI. The CDR3 nucleotides read TGTGCCAGCAGTGGGTCAGGGGGTAGCTCCTACGAGCAGTACGTC. It encodes CASSGSGGSSYEQYV.